The entry below gives a single TCR beta chain sequence along with its context. This clone's antigen is unknown. Within one base of it there is no much larger clone, and no base qualities were kept. The label giving this sample's time point can be read as: blood from clinic visit 5 months post-surgery; TSC patient then seizure free. Surgery cases with the highest brain T cell transcript signatures were selected for TCR beta chain sequencing of brain tissue and, where available, blood. Patients had been treated with at least one anti-epileptic drug before surgery. The TCR-sequenced patients were children whose drug-resistant epilepsy was caused by tuberous sclerosis complex, focal cortical dysplasia, Rasmussen encephalitis or hemimegalencephaly. Bulk genomic DNA was isolated from unsorted brain tissue and whole blood using the Monarch genomic DNA purification kit. The CDR3 holds 15 amino acids from the cysteine to the phenylalanine. The kept DNA is CDR3 alone, 45 bases in frame from the first base. From the germline V gene (reference sequence), CDR1 is WNHNN and CDR2 is SYGVQD. V is cut back by 5 bases and J by 3 bases, with 8 bases in the junction unmatched.

TCR beta chain sequences were generated from genomic DNA using the immunoSEQ assay. Per the source publication's procedure: Any CDR3 sequence that did not begin with the conserved framework cysteine at position 104 was removed by hand. To get clonality, the normalized Shannon's Diversity Index was subtracted from one, giving values from 0 (maximal diversity) to 1 (oligoclonal). To check whether a given CDR3 had different frequencies in two samples, for example brain versus blood, chi-squared comparison-of-proportions tests were used. Public clonotypes were found through immuneACCESS searches, while the VDJdb browser was used to judge similarity to known antiviral clonotypes. TCRdb retrieved this table from immuneACCESS and kept in-frame rearrangements only. Not all clones are present; in checked studies, unresolved V genes account for under half, and no reason is known for the remainder. V and J calls and clone size are those listed in that table; D and trimming were worked out from the DNA. In this sample the table shows under 400,000 clones, roughly 93% of which occur a single time. The top ten clones comprise around 5% of the sample.

These data come from a study of brain T cells in children with intractable seizures (dated by TCRdb to the early 2020s). A note on the overall study: Resected brain tissue from some 53 pediatric epilepsy surgery cases was first screened for immune gene transcripts using a NanoString immunology panel. Of the roughly twelve selected surgery cases, pre-surgery blood was also sequenced for eight, so four had brain tissue only.

Beyond this particular receptor, the publication reports: Viral specificity was inferred solely from CDR3 sequence similarity, and the HCMV serostatus of the patients was not known. Because sequencing depth differed between pre- and post-surgery blood, the absence of clones from the pre-surgery sample may reflect undersampling.

This TCR was recovered from a boy younger than two with tuberous sclerosis and intractable seizures. The receptor chain draws on TRBV10-1 and TRBJ2-7; 9 bases in the junction line up with TRBD2. The source was peripheral blood, collected less than 6 months after surgery. Read as DNA, the sequence is TGCGCCAGCAGTAACGGACTAGCGAATATCTACGAGCAGTACTTC. The resulting protein is CASSNGLANIYEQYF.